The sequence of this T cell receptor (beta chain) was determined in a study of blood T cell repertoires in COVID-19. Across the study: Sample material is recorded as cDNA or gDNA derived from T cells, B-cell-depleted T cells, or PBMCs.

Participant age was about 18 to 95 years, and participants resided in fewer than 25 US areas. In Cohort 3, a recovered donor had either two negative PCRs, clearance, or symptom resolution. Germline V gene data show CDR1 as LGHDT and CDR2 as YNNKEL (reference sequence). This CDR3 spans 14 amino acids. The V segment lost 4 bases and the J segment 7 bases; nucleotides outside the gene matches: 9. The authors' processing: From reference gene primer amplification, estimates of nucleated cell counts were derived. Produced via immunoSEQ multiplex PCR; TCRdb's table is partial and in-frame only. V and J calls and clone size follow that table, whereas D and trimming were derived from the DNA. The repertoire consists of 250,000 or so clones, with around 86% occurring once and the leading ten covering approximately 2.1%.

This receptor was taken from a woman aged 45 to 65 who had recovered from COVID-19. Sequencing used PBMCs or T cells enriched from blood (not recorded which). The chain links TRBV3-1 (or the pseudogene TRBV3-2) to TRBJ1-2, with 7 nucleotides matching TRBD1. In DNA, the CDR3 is TGTGCCAGCAGCCCCGTACAGGGGAGTGGTGGCTACACCTTC. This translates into CASSPVQGSGGYTF.